The T cell receptor (beta chain) under discussion was sequenced for a study of technical replicates of blood from several donors. TCRdb's copy holds only in-frame clones and misses some; the assay was immunoSEQ multiplex PCR. The data hold 95,000 or so clones, with roughly 96% observed a single time. Trimming removed 3 bases at V and 3 bases at J, with 18 bases between. The CDR3 covers 16 residues. Per the germline V gene, CDR1 is MNHEY and CDR2 is SMNVEV (reference sequence). The receptor's source is a human donor in good health. Sequenced input: T cells isolated from PBMCs. This chain links TRBV27 with TRBJ2-7; no definite D call. The CDR3 here is CASSFSVGHTDYEQYF. The DNA for the CDR3 is TGTGCCAGCAGTTTCTCCGTCGGTCATACTGACTACGAGCAGTACTTC.